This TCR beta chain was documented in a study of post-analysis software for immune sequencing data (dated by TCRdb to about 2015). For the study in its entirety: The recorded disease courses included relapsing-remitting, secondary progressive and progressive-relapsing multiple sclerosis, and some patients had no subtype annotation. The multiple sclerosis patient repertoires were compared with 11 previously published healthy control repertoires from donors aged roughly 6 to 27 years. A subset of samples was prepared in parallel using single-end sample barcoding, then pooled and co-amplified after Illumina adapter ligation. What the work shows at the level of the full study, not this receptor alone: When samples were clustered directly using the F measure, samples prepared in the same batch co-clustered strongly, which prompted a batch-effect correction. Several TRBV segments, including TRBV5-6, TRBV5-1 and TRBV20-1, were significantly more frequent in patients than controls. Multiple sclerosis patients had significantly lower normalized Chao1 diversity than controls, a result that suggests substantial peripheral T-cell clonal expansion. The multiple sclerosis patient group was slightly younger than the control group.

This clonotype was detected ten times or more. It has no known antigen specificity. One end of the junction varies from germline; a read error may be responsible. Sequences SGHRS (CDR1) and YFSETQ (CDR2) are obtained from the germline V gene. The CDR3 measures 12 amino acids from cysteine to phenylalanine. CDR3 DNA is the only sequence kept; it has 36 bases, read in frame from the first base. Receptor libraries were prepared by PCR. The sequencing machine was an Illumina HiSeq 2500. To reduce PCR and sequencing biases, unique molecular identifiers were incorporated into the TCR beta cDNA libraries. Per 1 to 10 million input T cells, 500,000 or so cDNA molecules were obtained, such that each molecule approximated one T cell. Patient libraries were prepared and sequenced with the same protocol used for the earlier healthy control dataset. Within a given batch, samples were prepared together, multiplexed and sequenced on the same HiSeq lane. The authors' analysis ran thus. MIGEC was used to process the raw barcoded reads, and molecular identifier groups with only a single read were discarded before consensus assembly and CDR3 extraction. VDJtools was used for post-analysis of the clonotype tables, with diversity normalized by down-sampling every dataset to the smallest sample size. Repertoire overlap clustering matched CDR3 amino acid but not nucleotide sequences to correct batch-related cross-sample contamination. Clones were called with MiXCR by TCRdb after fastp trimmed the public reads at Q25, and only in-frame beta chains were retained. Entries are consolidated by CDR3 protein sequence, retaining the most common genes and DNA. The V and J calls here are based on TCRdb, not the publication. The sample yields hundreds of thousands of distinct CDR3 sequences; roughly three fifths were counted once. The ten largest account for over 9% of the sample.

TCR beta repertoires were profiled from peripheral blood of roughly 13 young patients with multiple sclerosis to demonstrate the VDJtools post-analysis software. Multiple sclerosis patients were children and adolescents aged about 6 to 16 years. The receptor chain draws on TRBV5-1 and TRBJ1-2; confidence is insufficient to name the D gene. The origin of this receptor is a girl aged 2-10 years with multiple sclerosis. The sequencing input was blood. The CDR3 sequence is CASSLEGYGYTF. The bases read TGTGCCAGCAGCTTAGAGGGCTATGGCTACACCTTC.